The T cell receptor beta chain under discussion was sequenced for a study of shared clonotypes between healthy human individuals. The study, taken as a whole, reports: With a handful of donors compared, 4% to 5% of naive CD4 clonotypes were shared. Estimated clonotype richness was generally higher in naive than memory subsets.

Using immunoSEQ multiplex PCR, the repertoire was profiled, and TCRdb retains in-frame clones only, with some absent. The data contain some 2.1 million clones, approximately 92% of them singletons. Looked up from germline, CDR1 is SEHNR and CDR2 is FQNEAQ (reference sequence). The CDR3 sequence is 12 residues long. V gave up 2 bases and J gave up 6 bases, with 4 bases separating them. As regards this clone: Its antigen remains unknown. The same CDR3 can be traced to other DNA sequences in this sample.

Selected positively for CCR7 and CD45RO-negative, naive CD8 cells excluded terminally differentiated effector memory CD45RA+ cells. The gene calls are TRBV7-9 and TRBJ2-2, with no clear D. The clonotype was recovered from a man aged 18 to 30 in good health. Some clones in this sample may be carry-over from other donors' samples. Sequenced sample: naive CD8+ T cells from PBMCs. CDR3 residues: CASSLSAGELFF. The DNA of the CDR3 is TGTGCCAGCAGCTTAAGTGCCGGGGAGCTGTTTTTT.